This is a list of T cell receptor beta chains from one sample in a study of post-analysis software for immune sequencing data. Via MiXCR, TCRdb re-called the PCR reads, giving one row per CDR3 protein. Found here are roughly 650,000 distinct CDR3 sequences, 55% to 70% of them singletons; the top ten hold about 11%. Sequenced sample: blood. The receptor source for this set is a girl aged 2 to 10 with multiple sclerosis. The CDR3 runs from the conserved cysteine through the conserved F or W. D genes are given only for firm matches. Size values are once, few and many counts, or a class for expanded clones, and some rows have none.

CDR3: CSARDAGTGGTEAFF
DNA: TGCAGTGCTAGAGATGCAGGCACAGGGGGCACTGAAGCTTTCTTT
size: NA
V: TRBV20-1
D: TRBD1
J: TRBJ1-1

CDR3: CATSDMTGRAFF
DNA: TGTGCCACCAGTGACATGACAGGGAGAGCTTTCTTT
size: NA
V: TRBV24-1
D: TRBD1
J: TRBJ1-1

CDR3: CASSPNHQGERYF
DNA: TGTGCCAGCTCACCTAACCATCAGGGGGAGAGGTACTTC
size: NA
V: TRBV18
D: TRBD1
J: TRBJ2-7

CDR3: CAIGEGLAGGETQYF
DNA: TGTGCCATCGGGGAGGGGCTAGCGGGAGGCGAGACCCAGTACTTC
size: few
V: TRBV10-3
D: TRBD2
J: TRBJ2-5

CDR3: CASSLQGFGYEQYF
DNA: TGTGCCAGCAGTTTACAGGGGTTTGGCTACGAGCAGTACTTC
size: NA
V: TRBV12-3/TRBV12-4
D: NA
J: TRBJ2-7

CDR3: CASSKGPLNNEQFF
DNA: TGTGCCAGCAGCAAAGGGCCTTTAAACAATGAGCAGTTCTTC
size: few
V: TRBV7-9
D: NA
J: TRBJ2-1

CDR3: CATSKAGTVSTDTQYF
DNA: TGCGCCACCTCAAAAGCCGGGACAGTTAGCACAGATACGCAGTATTTT
size: NA
V: TRBV5-1
D: TRBD1
J: TRBJ2-3

CDR3: CASSQTGEGYGYTF
DNA: TGTGCCAGCAGCCAAACAGGGGAAGGCTATGGCTACACCTTC
size: NA
V: TRBV6-5
D: TRBD1
J: TRBJ1-2

CDR3: CASSLATGPMNTEAFF
DNA: TGCGCCAGCAGCTTGGCCACAGGGCCAATGAACACTGAAGCTTTCTTT
size: NA
V: TRBV5-1
D: NA
J: TRBJ1-1

CDR3: CASTQGRASTDTQYF
DNA: TGTGCCAGCACCCAGGGACGGGCGAGCACAGATACGCAGTATTTT
size: NA
V: TRBV7-2
D: NA
J: TRBJ2-3

CDR3: CSARDWGRAYEQYF
DNA: TGCAGTGCTAGGGACTGGGGCAGGGCCTACGAGCAGTACTTC
size: NA
V: TRBV20-1
D: NA
J: TRBJ2-7

CDR3: CSATPGDREQYF
DNA: TGCAGTGCTACCCCGGGGGACCGGGAGCAGTACTTC
size: NA
V: TRBV20-1
D: NA
J: TRBJ2-7

CDR3: CASSYLGGSGTQYF
DNA: TGCGCCAGCAGCTATCTAGGGGGGTCGGGGACCCAGTACTTC
size: NA
V: TRBV4-1
D: NA
J: TRBJ2-5

CDR3: CASSQEEGAAGQGGSPLHF
DNA: TGCGCCAGCAGCCAAGAAGAAGGGGCCGCCGGACAGGGAGGTTCACCCCTCCACTTT
size: NA
V: TRBV4-3
D: TRBD1
J: TRBJ1-6

CDR3: CASSFGGRVQETQYF
DNA: TGTGCCAGCAGTTTCGGGGGCCGCGTCCAAGAGACCCAGTACTTC
size: NA
V: TRBV12-3/TRBV12-4
D: NA
J: TRBJ2-5

CDR3: CASSHLSPRTGVVNTQYF
DNA: TGTGCCAGCAGCCACCTAAGCCCTCGGACAGGGGTAGTAAATACGCAGTATTTT
size: few
V: TRBV7-2
D: TRBD1
J: TRBJ2-3

CDR3: CASSLEVAGGLADTQYF
DNA: TGCGCCAGCAGCTTGGAGGTAGCGGGAGGCCTCGCAGATACGCAGTATTTT
size: NA
V: TRBV5-1
D: TRBD2
J: TRBJ2-3

CDR3: CASSLGWTEEADTQYF
DNA: TGTGCCAGCAGCTTGGGGTGGACGGAAGAAGCAGATACGCAGTATTTT
size: few
V: TRBV5-4
D: NA
J: TRBJ2-3

CDR3: CSAPRSASTDTQYF
DNA: TGCAGTGCCCCGCGGAGCGCGTCCACAGATACGCAGTATTTT
size: few
V: TRBV20-1
D: NA
J: TRBJ2-3

CDR3: CASSQDGWSTGELFF
DNA: TGTGCCAGCAGCCAAGATGGCTGGTCCACCGGGGAGCTGTTTTTT
size: NA
V: TRBV4-2
D: NA
J: TRBJ2-2

CDR3: CASSRGFTGTSGYEQYF
DNA: TGTGCCAGCAGCCGTGGTTTTACCGGGACTAGCGGCTACGAGCAGTACTTC
size: NA
V: TRBV3-1
D: TRBD2
J: TRBJ2-7

CDR3: CASSYTSLTGEGDTQYF
DNA: TGTGCCAGCAGTTACACGAGCCTAACAGGGGAAGGAGATACGCAGTATTTT
size: few
V: TRBV6-5
D: TRBD1
J: TRBJ2-3

CDR3: CVSSFWDLNSYNEQFF
DNA: TGTGTCAGCAGCTTTTGGGATTTAAACTCCTACAATGAGCAGTTCTTC
size: once
V: TRBV11-2
D: NA
J: TRBJ2-1

CDR3: CASSPTSGSSDEQFF
DNA: TGTGCCAGCAGCCCTACTAGCGGGAGTAGCGATGAGCAGTTCTTC
size: NA
V: TRBV4-2
D: TRBD2
J: TRBJ2-1

CDR3: CASSQQGSQPQHF
DNA: TGTGCCAGCAGTCAACAGGGTAGTCAGCCCCAGCATTTT
size: few
V: TRBV6-1
D: NA
J: TRBJ1-5

CDR3: CASRSTGGTDTQYF
DNA: TGTGCCAGCAGGTCCACGGGGGGAACAGATACGCAGTATTTT
size: NA
V: TRBV12-3/TRBV12-4
D: TRBD2
J: TRBJ2-3

CDR3: CSAREDRRHTDTQYF
DNA: TGCAGTGCTAGAGAAGACAGGAGGCACACAGATACGCAGTATTTT
size: NA
V: TRBV20-1
D: NA
J: TRBJ2-3

CDR3: CASGQILWETQYF
DNA: TGTGCCAGCGGTCAGATTTTGTGGGAGACCCAGTACTTC
size: NA
V: TRBV6-2/TRBV6-3
D: NA
J: TRBJ2-5

CDR3: CASTLGIQETQYF
DNA: TGTGCCAGCACCCTAGGGATACAAGAGACCCAGTACTTC
size: few
V: TRBV6-6
D: NA
J: TRBJ2-5

CDR3: CASSPALGSSYNEQFF
DNA: TGTGCCAGCAGCCCAGCCCTGGGGAGCTCCTACAATGAGCAGTTCTTC
size: NA
V: TRBV6-5
D: NA
J: TRBJ2-1

CDR3: CASSQDKTKHLYNEQFF
DNA: TGCGCCAGCAGCCAAGATAAGACTAAACATTTGTACAATGAGCAGTTCTTC
size: NA
V: TRBV4-1
D: NA
J: TRBJ2-1

CDR3: CASSLAYQLAGDEQFF
DNA: TGCGCCAGCAGCTTGGCTTACCAACTAGCGGGAGATGAGCAGTTCTTC
size: few
V: TRBV5-1
D: TRBD2
J: TRBJ2-1

CDR3: CASSYQGKNTEAFF
DNA: TGTGCCAGCAGTTATCAGGGCAAGAACACTGAAGCTTTCTTT
size: few
V: TRBV12-3/TRBV12-4
D: NA
J: TRBJ1-1

CDR3: CASSFGDFPYNEQFF
DNA: TGCGCCAGCAGCTTTGGGGACTTTCCATACAATGAGCAGTTCTTC
size: NA
V: TRBV5-1
D: NA
J: TRBJ2-1

CDR3: CASSAAGSYTF
DNA: TGTGCCAGCAGTGCCGCGGGGAGCTACACCTTC
size: NA
V: TRBV6-6
D: NA
J: TRBJ1-2

CDR3: CSARDPPSGINEQFF
DNA: TGCAGTGCTAGAGATCCGCCTAGCGGGATCAATGAGCAGTTCTTC
size: NA
V: TRBV20-1
D: TRBD2
J: TRBJ2-1

CDR3: CASSKVGGSNEQFF
DNA: TGTGCCAGCAGTAAGGTCGGCGGGTCGAATGAGCAGTTCTTC
size: few
V: TRBV6-5
D: NA
J: TRBJ2-1

CDR3: CASSRLAGSITDTQYF
DNA: TGCGCCAGCAGCAGACTAGCGGGGAGTATCACAGATACGCAGTATTTT
size: NA
V: TRBV5-1
D: TRBD2
J: TRBJ2-3

CDR3: CASSFVSSVGETQYF
DNA: TGTGCCAGCAGCTTTGTCAGTTCGGTGGGAGAGACCCAGTACTTC
size: few
V: TRBV7-2
D: NA
J: TRBJ2-5

CDR3: CSARRPRDTTYEQYF
DNA: TGCAGTGCTCGAAGGCCCCGGGACACTACCTACGAGCAGTACTTC
size: few
V: TRBV20-1
D: NA
J: TRBJ2-7

CDR3: CASSQDNQVCEQYF
DNA: TGCGCCAGCAGCCAAGATAACCAGGTGTGCGAGCAGTACTTC
size: few
V: TRBV4-1
D: NA
J: TRBJ2-7

CDR3: CSAGGSGGEKLFF
DNA: TGCAGTGCTGGCGGGTCGGGCGGGGAAAAACTGTTTTTT
size: NA
V: TRBV20-1
D: NA
J: TRBJ1-4

CDR3: CSARLVHEQFF
DNA: TGCAGTGCTCGACTTGTCCATGAGCAGTTCTTC
size: NA
V: TRBV20-1
D: NA
J: TRBJ2-1

CDR3: CASSEDGQGGGYTF
DNA: TGTGCCAGCTCTGAGGACGGACAGGGCGGTGGCTACACCTTC
size: NA
V: TRBV12-3/TRBV12-4
D: TRBD1
J: TRBJ1-2

CDR3: CASSLSGDSITDTQYF
DNA: TGCGCCAGCAGCTTATCGGGGGACAGCATCACAGATACGCAGTATTTT
size: NA
V: TRBV5-1
D: NA
J: TRBJ2-3

CDR3: CASSLEAGRGTDTQYF
DNA: TGTGCCAGCAGCCTCGAGGCGGGTAGGGGCACAGATACGCAGTATTTT
size: NA
V: TRBV14
D: NA
J: TRBJ2-3

CDR3: CASSQDRAANQPQHF
DNA: TGCGCCAGCAGCCAAGATAGGGCGGCGAATCAGCCCCAGCATTTT
size: few
V: TRBV4-3
D: NA
J: TRBJ1-5

CDR3: CASSLTPQTSGSDEQFF
DNA: TGTGCCAGCAGCTTAACCCCGCAGACTAGCGGGAGTGATGAGCAGTTCTTC
size: NA
V: TRBV7-3
D: TRBD2
J: TRBJ2-1

CDR3: CASSQVWPNNEKLFF
DNA: TGTGCCAGCAGCCAAGTGTGGCCCAATAATGAAAAACTGTTTTTT
size: NA
V: TRBV3-1
D: NA
J: TRBJ1-4

CDR3: CASSQGTGYTKNIQYF
DNA: TGTGCCAGCAGCCAAGGTACAGGGTATACCAAAAACATTCAGTACTTC
size: NA
V: TRBV14
D: NA
J: TRBJ2-4

CDR3: CASSLDRGNIQYF
DNA: TGTGCCAGCAGTTTAGACAGGGGAAACATTCAGTACTTC
size: NA
V: TRBV27
D: TRBD1
J: TRBJ2-4

CDR3: CASRSRRDQETQYF
DNA: TGTGCCAGCAGATCGCGGCGAGACCAAGAGACCCAGTACTTC
size: NA
V: TRBV21-1
D: NA
J: TRBJ2-5

CDR3: CAIRPGTGGDTQYF
DNA: TGTGCCATCAGACCCGGGACAGGGGGAGATACGCAGTATTTT
size: few
V: TRBV10-3
D: TRBD1
J: TRBJ2-3

CDR3: CSVERSRSGNSYNEQFF
DNA: TGCAGCGTTGAAAGGTCGAGAAGCGGGAACTCCTACAATGAGCAGTTCTTC
size: few
V: TRBV29-1
D: TRBD2
J: TRBJ2-1

CDR3: CASSGERSYEQYF
DNA: TGTGCCAGCAGCGGGGAGCGGTCCTACGAGCAGTACTTC
size: NA
V: TRBV5-6
D: NA
J: TRBJ2-7

CDR3: CASSQVETGNSYEQYF
DNA: TGCGCCAGCAGCCAAGTAGAGACAGGGAACTCCTACGAGCAGTACTTC
size: NA
V: TRBV4-1
D: TRBD1
J: TRBJ2-7

CDR3: CASSVTKTQYF
DNA: TGTGCCAGCAGTGTAACGAAGACCCAGTACTTC
size: few
V: TRBV6-1
D: NA
J: TRBJ2-5